By sample share, the clone carrying this T cell receptor (beta chain) is medium-sized. The sample is drawn from a study of metastatic and nonmetastatic thyroid tumors. The overall study: Comparative analysis of repertoires was undertaken across blood and tumor or nodule tissue obtained from malignant and benign thyroid patients.

The CDR3 loop spans 15 amino acids. Looked up from germline, CDR1 is MDHEN and CDR2 is SYDVKM. Germline trimming cut 5 bases from V and 8 bases from J; bases unmatched to any gene: 12. From the PCR reads, TCRdb re-called clones with MiXCR. This table holds about 52,000 clones, around a sixth found once. The entire patient cohort was treatment-naive prior to thyroid surgery. This rearrangement joins TRBV28 to TRBJ2-1; 7 bases match TRBD1. This TCR came from a female donor with papillary thyroid cancer or a benign thyroid nodule (not recorded which). Some clones in this sample may be carry-over from other donors' samples. The material sequenced was blood. CDR3 coding DNA: TGTGCCAGCAGTGGGGCAAGGGGGCGCGTCGATGAGCAGTTCTTC. Amino acids: CASSGARGRVDEQFF.